These 26 T cell receptor beta chains came from one sample sequenced in a study of glioma-infiltrating T cells. Amplification of TCR alpha and beta CDR3 regions from RNA used iRepertoire nested multiplex PCR. One entry per CDR3 protein results from TCRdb running MiXCR on the multiplex PCR reads. The sample lists 100,000 to 150,000 distinct CDR3 sequences; 20% to 25% were seen once. Sequencing input: glioma tissue, nonneoplastic brain tissue, or PBMCs (not recorded which). Receptor source: a human donor with low-grade glioma or glioblastoma, undergoing nonglioma brain surgery, or in good health (not recorded which).

At least ten counts were recorded for this clonotype. The chain joins TRBV20-1 to TRBJ2-1; 8 bases map to TRBD1. The ends lost 6 bases at V and 7 bases at J; junction bases unmatched: 11. This CDR3 contains 14 residues. Germline-derived CDR1 and CDR2 are DFQATT and SNEGSKA (reference sequence). The CDR3 nucleotides are TGCAGTGCATATACGGGACAGGTGCGGAATGAGCAGTTCTTC. This codes for CSAYTGQVRNEQFF.

The rearrangement joins TRBV29-1 to TRBJ1-2; 11 bases map to TRBD1. V was clipped by 7 bases and J by 11 bases; unmatched bases: 6. This CDR3 spans 11 amino acids. From germline, CDR1 is SQVTM and CDR2 ANQGSEA. The CDR3 nucleotides are TGCAGCGCCCGGACAGGGGGCTTATACACCTTC. Its protein product is CSARTGGLYTF.

The chain is built from TRBV7-9 and TRBJ1-5; D unresolved. Trimming removed 5 bases from V and 0 bases from J, with 11 bases in between. CDR3 size: 15 residues. Germline lookup yields CDR1 SEHNR and CDR2 FQNEAQ (reference sequence). This chain's CDR3 is CASSPQSNSNQPQHF. The DNA for the CDR3 is TGTGCCAGCAGCCCACAGAGTAATAGCAATCAGCCCCAGCATTTT.

This clonotype has just a few counts. V usage is TRBV14 and J usage is TRBJ2-1; no definite D call. The V gene's germline CDR1 is SGHDN and CDR2 FVKESK. The ends were cut back, 1 base at V and 0 bases at J, with 7 bases in the middle. The CDR3 contains 15 residues. The CDR3, as DNA: TGTGCCAGCAGCCAAGGAACGGACTCCTACAATGAGCAGTTCTTC. Translation: CASSQGTDSYNEQFF.

In its sample, this clonotype was seen a few times. The chain is built from TRBV4-1 and TRBJ1-1; possibly TRBD1 for D (6 bases). Germline CDR1 reads MGHRA; CDR2 reads YSYEKL. V lost 2 bases, J lost 0 bases, and 16 bases lay in between. This CDR3 has 17 residues. CDR3 in amino acids: CASSQPRGEEMNTEAFF. The CDR3 bases are TGCGCCAGCAGCCAACCAAGGGGGGAAGAAATGAACACTGAAGCTTTCTTT.

In this sample, this clonotype turned up many times. The chain links TRBV7-6 to TRBJ2-1, with 10 bases aligning to TRBD2. The CDR3 is made up of 14 amino acids. J was trimmed by 0 bases and V by 8 bases; bases with no gene match: 1. The germline gives CDR1 SGHVS, CDR2 FNYEAQ. The CDR3 DNA reads as TGTGCCAGCTCTAGCGGGAGCTCCTACAATGAGCAGTTCTTC. Translating gives CASSSGSSYNEQFF.

Comments on this clonotype: In this CDR3 the conserved last residue, phenylalanine or tryptophan, is missing, so a read error is likely. The chain links TRBV7-8 to TRBJ1-5, with D uncertain. This CDR3 comprises 16 residues. V was pared by 5 bases and J by 0 bases, with 14 bases between. Per germline, CDR1 SGHVS and CDR2 FQNEAQ. CDR3 protein: CASSLDKIISNQPQHL. CDR3 coding DNA: TGTGCCAGCAGCCTAGACAAGATTATTAGCAATCAGCCCCAGCATCTT.

With respect to this clonotype: A read error is possible here, since a much larger clone lies one base away. This chain uses TRBV6-1 with TRBJ2-3, with TRBD2 as a possible D gene (5 bases). The CDR3 is 14 amino acids. Germline lookup yields CDR1 MNHNS and CDR2 SASEGT. Trimming took off 3 bases at V and 2 bases at J, with 9 bases between the two ends. The DNA for the CDR3 is TGTGCCAGCAGTGAGCGGGCGGACACAGATACGCAGTATTTT. The encoded protein is CASSERADTDTQYF.

This clonotype was observed a few times. The chain is built from TRBV28 and TRBJ2-7; D possibly uses TRBD1 or TRBD2 (5 bases each). Germline-derived CDR1 and CDR2 are MDHEN and SYDVKM. V shed 4 bases and J shed 1 base, with 20 bases lying between them. This CDR3 is built from 17 residues. In DNA, the CDR3 is TGTGCCAGCAGTTCCATAAGGGTCGGGGACCTGTCCTACGAGCAGTACGTC. It codes for CASSSIRVGDLSYEQYV.

The sample holds a few counts of this clonotype. V gene TRBV2 combines with J gene TRBJ1-1, with D tentatively TRBD1 (5 bases). Trimming took 10 bases from V and 0 from J, leaving 21 bases between them. The CDR3 is 16 residues long. Germline CDR1 reads SNHLY; CDR2 reads FYNNEI. The DNA for the CDR3 is TGTGCCACCTCCCCGGGACCCCTCGGGGTGAACACTGAAGCTTTCTTT. The encoded protein is CATSPGPLGVNTEAFF.

This clonotype was counted ten times or more. CDR3 protein: CASSRQGNSPLHF. CDR3 DNA: TGTGCCAGCAGTCGACAGGGTAATTCACCCCTCCACTTT. The chain combines TRBV6-1 with TRBJ1-6, with 7 bases fitting TRBD1. The CDR3 spans 13 residues. Germline-derived CDR1 and CDR2 are MNHNS and SASEGT. Trimming cost V 5 bases and J 6 bases; bases outside gene matches: 1.

The CDR3 here is CASSDRGRGPDTQYF. The CDR3 bases are TGTGCCAGCAGCGACAGGGGGCGAGGACCAGATACGCAGTATTTT. The gene calls are TRBV28 and TRBJ2-3; TRBD1 matches 10 bases. The length of the CDR3 is 15 residues. Germline V gene lookup returns CDR1 MDHEN and CDR2 SYDVKM. Losses at the gene ends were 6 bases for V and 4 bases for J; bases not matched to a gene: 7.

The sample holds a few counts of this clonotype. The chain carries TRBV3-1 and TRBJ1-1, with unresolved D. The CDR3 is 16 amino acids. Per germline, CDR1 LGHDT and CDR2 YNNKEL (reference sequence). Between the trimmed V and J ends, which lost 0 bases and 1 base, there was a span of 12 bases. The CDR3 here is CASSQDLGQTNTEAFF. CDR3 DNA: TGTGCCAGCAGCCAAGATCTTGGGCAGACGAACACTGAAGCTTTCTTT.

This clonotype was counted ten times or more. The chain joins TRBV6-1 to TRBJ1-2; D may be TRBD1 (6 bases). The CDR3 runs 13 residues. The germline V gene encodes CDR1 MNHNS and CDR2 SASEGT. The germline V and J ends were trimmed by 3 bases and 6 bases, with 11 bases remaining between them. CDR3 region: CASSDTGSHGYTF. In DNA, the CDR3 is TGTGCCAGCAGTGATACAGGGTCCCATGGCTACACCTTC.

V and J are TRBV7-9 and TRBJ1-5; 10 bases map to TRBD1. The CDR3 spans 14 residues. The germline V gene has CDR1 SEHNR and CDR2 FQNEAQ (reference sequence). The V and J ends lost 5 bases and 10 bases, in that order; junction bases with no gene match: 8. In DNA form, the CDR3 reads TGTGCCAGCAGCCCCCGGACAGGGGGAGAACCCCAGCATTTT. Encoded protein: CASSPRTGGEPQHF.

The rearrangement uses TRBV5-1 and TRBJ1-1; D is undetermined. Trimming pared 5 bases from V and 1 base from J, leaving 6 bases between. CDR1 and CDR2 (germline): SGHRS, YFSETQ. The CDR3 has 12 amino acids. The CDR3 reads CASSYQNTEAFF. The CDR3 coding sequence is TGCGCCAGCAGTTATCAGAACACTGAAGCTTTCTTT. The full variable domain, with the rest looked up from reference TRBV5-1 and TRBJ1-1, is KAGVTQTPRYLIKTRGQQVTLSCSPISGHRSVSWYQQTPGQGLQFLFEYFSETQRNKGNFPGRFSGRQFSNSRSEMNVSTLELGDSALYLCASSYQNTEAFFGQGTRLTVV.

This clonotype was observed a few times. This chain links TRBV4-2 with TRBJ1-1, with a weak D call TRBD1 (5 bases). Germline loops: CDR1 LGHNA, CDR2 YNFKEQ. V was shortened by 2 bases and J by 4 bases, with 11 bases between the two germline ends. CDR3 length: 14 residues. The CDR3 loop is CASSQQGVVTEAFF. The CDR3 DNA sequence: TGTGCCAGCAGCCAACAGGGAGTTGTCACTGAAGCTTTCTTT.

The chain is built from TRBV29-1 and TRBJ1-5, with D maybe TRBD1 (6 bases). Trimming left V 6 bases short and J 4 bases short, with 13 bases between. This CDR3 is built from 13 residues. Germline V gene lookup returns CDR1 SQVTM and CDR2 ANQGSEA. Here the CDR3 reads CSVDEQGNQPQHF. CDR3 nucleotides: TGCAGCGTAGACGAACAGGGAAATCAGCCCCAGCATTTT.

This clonotype was observed at least ten times. This chain uses TRBV20-1 with TRBJ1-1, with a tentative D call TRBD1 (6 bases). CDR1 is DFQATT, CDR2 SNEGSKA, per germline (reference sequence). V lost 5 bases and J 0 bases, leaving 10 bases between the germline ends. This CDR3 has 13 amino acids. CDR3 residues: CSAAQGLNTEAFF. The CDR3 nucleotides are TGCAGTGCTGCACAGGGCTTGAACACTGAAGCTTTCTTT.

With regard to this clonotype: A much larger clone sits a single nucleotide away, making a read error possible. The rearrangement joins TRBV20-1 to TRBJ2-5, with D maybe TRBD1 (6 bases). Germline lookup yields CDR1 DFQATT and CDR2 SNEGSKA (reference sequence). The ends were cut back, 4 bases at V and 7 bases at J, with 19 bases in the middle. The CDR3 spans 14 residues. CDR3: CSATSPGVIRTQYF. The CDR3 DNA follows: TGCAGTGCTACGTCTCCAGGGGTAATACGGACCCAGTACTTC.

This clonotype has a handful of counts. The chain uses TRBV20-1 and TRBJ1-5; 9 bases fit TRBD1. Germline V gene data show CDR1 as DFQATT and CDR2 as SNEGSKA (reference sequence). Trimming removed 6 bases from V and 4 bases from J; junction bases left unmatched: 10. The CDR3 sequence is 15 residues long. DNA for the CDR3: TGCAGTGCCAGCAGCTTAGGGACAGGGAATCAGCCCCAGCATTTT. Its translation: CSASSLGTGNQPQHF.

This clonotype was recorded a few times. This rearrangement joins TRBV29-1 to TRBJ2-1; D unresolved. The V end was cut by 8 bases, the J end by 12 bases, with 8 bases between. The CDR3 length is 8 residues. The V gene's germline CDR1 is SQVTM and CDR2 ANQGSEA. The CDR3 reads CSWDGQFF. The DNA for the CDR3 is TGCAGCTGGGATGGGCAGTTCTTC.

The chain carries TRBV12-3 or TRBV12-4 and TRBJ2-1; 9 bases line up with TRBD1. The CDR3 extends over 14 amino acids. Trimming cost V 9 bases and J 7 bases; bases outside gene matches: 10. CDR3 nucleotides: TGTGCCAGTATAAGGCTCGGACAGGGGAATGAGCAGTTCTTC. As protein: CASIRLGQGNEQFF.

This clonotype was recorded at least ten times. The chain joins TRBV24-1 to TRBJ1-1, with 10 bases matching TRBD1. After removal of 5 bases from V and 8 bases from J, the junction contained 4 bases not matched to a gene. CDR1 is KGHDR, CDR2 SFDVKD, per germline. The CDR3 extends over 13 amino acids. The CDR3, as DNA: TGTGCCACCAGTGCCCCGGGACAGGGGGAAGCTTTCTTT. Its protein product is CATSAPGQGEAFF.

The chain couples TRBV7-9 to TRBJ2-2; 8 nucleotides agree with TRBD1. Trimming at V came to 5 bases and at J to 1 base, leaving 6 bases not matched to a gene. The CDR3 spans 16 residues. The germline CDR1 and CDR2 sequences are SEHNR and FQNEAQ (reference sequence). CDR3 in DNA: TGTGCCAGCAGCCTCAGGGGACAGGAGAACACCGGGGAGCTGTTTTTT. It encodes CASSLRGQENTGELFF.

The rearrangement links TRBV18 to TRBJ2-1; 7 bases agree with TRBD1. Germline V gives CDR1 KGHSH, CDR2 LQKENI. J was trimmed by 7 bases and V by 1 base; bases with no gene match: 10. This CDR3 region has 16 residues. The DNA of the CDR3 is TGTGCCAGCTCACCACGACAGGGAGAAGGCCTAAATGAGCAGTTCTTC. The encoded protein is CASSPRQGEGLNEQFF.